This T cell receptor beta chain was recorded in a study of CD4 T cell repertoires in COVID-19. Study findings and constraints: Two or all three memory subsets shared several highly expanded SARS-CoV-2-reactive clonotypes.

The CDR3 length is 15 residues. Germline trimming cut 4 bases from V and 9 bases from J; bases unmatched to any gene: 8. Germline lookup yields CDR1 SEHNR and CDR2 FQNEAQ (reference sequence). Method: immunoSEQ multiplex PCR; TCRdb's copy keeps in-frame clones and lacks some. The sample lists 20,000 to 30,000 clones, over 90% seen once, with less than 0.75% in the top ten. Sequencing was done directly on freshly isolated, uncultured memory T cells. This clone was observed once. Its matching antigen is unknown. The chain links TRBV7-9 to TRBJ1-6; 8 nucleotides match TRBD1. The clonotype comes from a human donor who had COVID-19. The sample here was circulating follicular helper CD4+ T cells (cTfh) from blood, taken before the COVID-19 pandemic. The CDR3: CASSSGQGGGSPLHF. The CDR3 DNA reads TGTGCCAGCAGCTCCGGACAGGGTGGGGGTTCACCCCTCCACTTT.